This T cell receptor beta chain is from a study of memory CD8 T cells in hepatitis C reinfection. Study at large: A couple of donors cleared primary HCV but became chronic after reinfection.

Time point of the sample: late/post reinfection, 12 to 24 weeks after detection. The sorted cells went straight to TCR sequencing with no prior in vitro expansion. People who inject drugs from Montreal's HEPCO study were the donors. Assay used: immunoSEQ multiplex PCR; TCRdb lists only in-frame clones, some missing. This table has approximately 49,000 clones, about 91% appearing once. The CDR3 is made up of 12 amino acids. Germline CDR1 is SEHNR and CDR2 is FQNEAQ (reference sequence). V was trimmed by 8 bases and J by 9 bases, leaving 11 bases between them. Sequencing was done on a sample of naive CD8+ T cells sorted from blood. V and J are TRBV7-9 and TRBJ1-6, with D perhaps TRBD1 (5 bases). This TCR was recovered from a man between 18 and 35 years old with hepatitis C virus infection. Here the CDR3 DNA reads TGTGCCAGCGGGCAGGGTGGTTCACCCCTCCACTTT. This translates into CASGQGGSPLHF.